This T cell receptor (beta chain) was documented in a study of cytomegalovirus exposure and HLA in healthy donors. Profiled with immunoSEQ multiplex PCR; TCRdb holds only in-frame clones, not every one. The data contain under 250,000 clones, about 81% of them singletons. Trimming took 0 bases from V and 4 from J, leaving 12 bases between them. The germline V gene encodes CDR1 MNHEY and CDR2 SVGAGI. This CDR3 has 15 residues. The V and J genes are TRBV6-5 and TRBJ1-1; D is possibly TRBD1 (5 bases). Sequenced input: PBMCs. This receptor was obtained from a young woman in good health and CMV-seronegative. CDR3 sequence: CASSYSNPGSTEAFF. CDR3 nucleotides: TGTGCCAGCAGTTACTCGAACCCAGGGTCCACTGAAGCTTTCTTT.